The 11 T cell receptor beta chains reported below all come from one sample, sequenced in a study of blood T cell repertoires in COVID-19. The table came from immunoSEQ multiplex PCR; TCRdb's copy has only in-frame clones and leaves some out. The sample includes 250,000 to 300,000 clones, approximately 86% of them seen just once. The specimen was peripheral blood. The receptors shown here come from an older woman with COVID-19, enrolled during active disease.

The V and J genes are TRBV19 and TRBJ1-1; the D is unclear. Germline loops: CDR1 LNHDA, CDR2 SQIVND (reference sequence). V was trimmed by 3 bases and J by 6 bases, leaving 14 bases between them. The CDR3 sequence is 14 residues long. The CDR3 sequence is CASSITFSMAEAFF. The CDR3 region has the DNA TGTGCCAGTAGTATCACCTTTAGCATGGCTGAAGCTTTCTTT.

In this sample, this clone turned up a few times. This chain connects TRBV2 to TRBJ1-1; 9 nucleotides match TRBD1. There are 16 residues in the CDR3. Germline V gives CDR1 SNHLY, CDR2 FYNNEI. The junction had 13 bases not matched to a gene; V was cut back by 6 bases and J by 5 bases. The CDR3 region is CASSRDRERLGTEAFF. The CDR3 DNA reads TGTGCCAGCAGCCGGGACAGGGAAAGGTTGGGGACTGAAGCTTTCTTT.

This clone showed up just a few times. The V gene is TRBV7-6, the J gene TRBJ1-3; D is possibly TRBD1 (5 bases). CDR1 is SGHVS and CDR2 is FNYEAQ in the germline V gene. The CDR3 sequence is 16 residues long. Trimming left V 5 bases short and J 6 bases short, with 20 bases between. CDR3 sequence (DNA): TGTGCCAGCAGCCCCCGGACACCGGTTAAGGAAAACACCATATATTTT. Residues: CASSPRTPVKENTIYF.

The count of this clone is one. V is TRBV7-3 and J is TRBJ2-3; 11 nucleotides align to TRBD2. Germline loops: CDR1 SGHTA, CDR2 FQGTGA. The CDR3 extends over 16 amino acids. Germline trimming cut 0 bases from V and 4 bases from J; bases unmatched to any gene: 3. CDR3 sequence: CASSLTTSGVADTQYF. Here the CDR3 DNA reads TGTGCCAGCAGCTTAACGACTAGCGGGGTTGCAGATACGCAGTATTTT.

V gene TRBV12-3 or TRBV12-4 combines with J gene TRBJ1-1; D may be TRBD1 (5 bases). The CDR3 has 13 amino acids. V lost 8 bases, J lost 11 bases, and 21 bases lay in between. CDR3 protein: CASGYSGGGAAFF. The CDR3 DNA reads as TGTGCCAGCGGCTACTCCGGGGGAGGGGCGGCTTTCTTT.

This clone was detected a few times. The rearrangement joins TRBV6-2 or TRBV6-3 to TRBJ1-6, with TRBD1 as a possible D gene (6 bases). Germline lookup yields CDR1 MNHEY and CDR2 SVGEGT. This CDR3 comprises 15 residues. Trimming removed 1 base at V and 8 bases at J, with 12 bases between. In nucleotides, the CDR3 is TGTGCCAGCAGTTACTTGGGGGGGCCAGATTCACCCCTCCACTTT. Translation: CASSYLGGPDSPLHF.

V gene TRBV28 combines with J gene TRBJ2-3; no clear D. The CDR3 extends over 12 amino acids. Germline loops: CDR1 MDHEN, CDR2 SYDVKM. Trimming left V 10 bases short and J 2 bases short, with 10 bases between. The chain's CDR3 is CATSAVTDTQYF. The CDR3 coding sequence is TGTGCCACTTCCGCGGTCACAGATACGCAGTATTTT.

This sequence joins TRBV7-3 and TRBJ2-3; D may be TRBD1 (6 bases). The CDR3 covers 15 residues. Germline CDR1 SGHTA, CDR2 FQGTGA. Trimming took off 3 bases at V and 2 bases at J, with 12 bases between the two ends. The CDR3 region is CASSFTGSSTDTQYF. The CDR3 DNA reads TGTGCCAGCAGCTTTACAGGGTCGTCCACAGATACGCAGTATTTT.

V is TRBV15 and J is TRBJ2-3, with D possibly TRBD1 on 5 matching bases. The CDR3 is made up of 14 amino acids. Trimming removed 5 bases from V and 2 bases from J, with 11 bases in between. The germline V gene encodes CDR1 LNHNV and CDR2 YYDKDF (reference sequence). The CDR3: CATSRQGYTDTQYF. In DNA form, the CDR3 reads TGTGCCACCAGCCGGCAGGGATACACAGATACGCAGTATTTT.

The chain joins TRBV4-1 to TRBJ2-3, with D possibly TRBD2 on 7 matching bases. The CDR3 has 15 amino acids. The V and J ends lost 3 bases and 4 bases respectively, with 14 bases between them. Per the germline V gene, CDR1 is MGHRA and CDR2 is YSYEKL. The CDR3 loop reads CASSQVGGPADTQYF. The CDR3 DNA reads TGCGCCAGCAGCCAGGTGGGGGGGCCCGCAGATACGCAGTATTTT.

The chain carries TRBV19 and TRBJ2-1, with 10 bases identical to TRBD2. Trimming at V came to 0 bases and at J to 4 bases, leaving 3 bases not matched to a gene. CDR3 size: 16 residues. Germline values: CDR1 LNHDA, CDR2 SQIVND (reference sequence). CDR3 in amino acids: CASSIDSGGPYNEQFF. CDR3 in DNA: TGTGCCAGTAGTATAGATAGCGGGGGGCCTTACAATGAGCAGTTCTTC.